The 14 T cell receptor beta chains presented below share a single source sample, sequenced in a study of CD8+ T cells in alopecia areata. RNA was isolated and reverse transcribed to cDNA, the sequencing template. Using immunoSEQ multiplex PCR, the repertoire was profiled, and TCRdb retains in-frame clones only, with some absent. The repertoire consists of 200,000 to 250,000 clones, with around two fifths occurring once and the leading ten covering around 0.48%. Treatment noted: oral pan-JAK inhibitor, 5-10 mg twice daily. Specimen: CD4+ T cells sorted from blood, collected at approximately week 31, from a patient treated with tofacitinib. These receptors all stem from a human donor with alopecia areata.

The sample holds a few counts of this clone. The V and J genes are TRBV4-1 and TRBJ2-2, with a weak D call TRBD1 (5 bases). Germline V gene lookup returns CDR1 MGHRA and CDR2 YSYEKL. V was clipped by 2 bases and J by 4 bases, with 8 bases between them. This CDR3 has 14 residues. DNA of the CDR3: TGCGCCAGCAGCCAATCCAGGGCCACCGGGGAGCTGTTTTTT. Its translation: CASSQSRATGELFF.

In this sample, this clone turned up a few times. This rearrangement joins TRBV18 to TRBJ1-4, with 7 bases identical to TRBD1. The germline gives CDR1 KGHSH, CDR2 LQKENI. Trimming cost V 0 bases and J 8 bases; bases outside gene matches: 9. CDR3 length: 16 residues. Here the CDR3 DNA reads TGTGCCAGCTCACCACCGGAACAGGGGCCACGCGAAAAACTGTTTTTT. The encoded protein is CASSPPEQGPREKLFF.

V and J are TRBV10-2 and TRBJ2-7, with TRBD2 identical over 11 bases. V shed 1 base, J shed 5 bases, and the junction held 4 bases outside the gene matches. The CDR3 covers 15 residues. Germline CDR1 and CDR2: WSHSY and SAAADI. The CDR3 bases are TGCGCCAGCAGTGAGTTTACTAGCGGGAGACACGAGCAGTACTTC. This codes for CASSEFTSGRHEQYF.

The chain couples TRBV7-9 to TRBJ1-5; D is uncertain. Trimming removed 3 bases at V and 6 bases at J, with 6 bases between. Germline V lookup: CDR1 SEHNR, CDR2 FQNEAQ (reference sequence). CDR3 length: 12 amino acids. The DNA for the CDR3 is TGTGCCAGCAGCTTTTATGCTCAGCCCCAGCATTTT. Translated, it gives CASSFYAQPQHF.

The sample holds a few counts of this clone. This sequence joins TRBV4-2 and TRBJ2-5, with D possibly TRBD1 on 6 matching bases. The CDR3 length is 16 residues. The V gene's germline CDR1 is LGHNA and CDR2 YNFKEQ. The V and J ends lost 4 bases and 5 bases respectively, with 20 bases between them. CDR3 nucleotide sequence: TGTGCCAGCAGCCCCGCCGGCGGTGAGGGGGAGGAGACCCAGTACTTC. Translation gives CASSPAGGEGEETQYF.

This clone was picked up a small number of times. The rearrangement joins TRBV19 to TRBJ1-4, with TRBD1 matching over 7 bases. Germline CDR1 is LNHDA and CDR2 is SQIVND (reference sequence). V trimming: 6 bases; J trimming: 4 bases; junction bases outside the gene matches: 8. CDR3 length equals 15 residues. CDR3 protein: CASSDGQANNEKLFF. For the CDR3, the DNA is TGTGCCAGTAGCGACGGACAGGCCAATAATGAAAAACTGTTTTTT.

The CDR3: CASSFEENTEAFF. The CDR3 coding sequence is TGTGCCAGCAGCTTTGAGGAGAACACTGAAGCTTTCTTT. This chain connects TRBV5-6 to TRBJ1-1; D remains unclear. CDR1 is SGHDT, CDR2 YYEEEE, per germline. The V end lost 2 bases, the J end lost 1 base, and 6 bases lay between the germline ends. The CDR3 consists of 13 residues.

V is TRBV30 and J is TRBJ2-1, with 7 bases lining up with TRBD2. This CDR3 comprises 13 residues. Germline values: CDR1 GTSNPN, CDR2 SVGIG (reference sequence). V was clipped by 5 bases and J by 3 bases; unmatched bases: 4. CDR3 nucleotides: TGTGCCTGGTCCGGGGAGGGCTACAATGAGCAGTTCTTC. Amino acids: CAWSGEGYNEQFF.

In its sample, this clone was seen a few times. The CDR3 here is CASSLGPNTGELFF. The CDR3 region has the DNA TGTGCCAGCAGCTTGGGACCGAACACCGGGGAGCTGTTTTTT. The J gene is TRBJ2-2, the V gene TRBV5-5; no clear D. The CDR3 contains 14 residues. Germline V gene data show CDR1 as SGHKS and CDR2 as YYEKEE (reference sequence). V was pared by 0 bases and J by 0 bases, with 3 bases between. Using reference TRBV5-5 and TRBJ2-2 for the parts outside the CDR3, the full variable domain is DAGVTQSPTHLIKTRGQQVTLRCSPISGHKSVSWYQQVLGQGPQFIFQYYEKEERGRGNFPDRFSARQFPNYSSELNVNALLLGDSALYLCASSLGPNTGELFFGEGSRLTVL.

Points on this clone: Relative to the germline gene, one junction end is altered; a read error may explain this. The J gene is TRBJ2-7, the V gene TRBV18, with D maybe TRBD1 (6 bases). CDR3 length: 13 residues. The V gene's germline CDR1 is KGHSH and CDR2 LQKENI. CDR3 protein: CASSPAAAGTQNF. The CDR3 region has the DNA TGTGCCAGCTCACCAGCGGCCGCCGGGACACAAAACTTC.

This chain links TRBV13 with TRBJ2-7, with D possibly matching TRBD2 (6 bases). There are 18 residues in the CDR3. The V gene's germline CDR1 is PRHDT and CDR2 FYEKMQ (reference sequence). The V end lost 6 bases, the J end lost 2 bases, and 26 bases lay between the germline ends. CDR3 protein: CASRTRGLGPQVTYEQYF. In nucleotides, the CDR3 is TGTGCCAGCAGGACGAGGGGACTGGGACCCCAAGTCACCTACGAGCAGTACTTC.

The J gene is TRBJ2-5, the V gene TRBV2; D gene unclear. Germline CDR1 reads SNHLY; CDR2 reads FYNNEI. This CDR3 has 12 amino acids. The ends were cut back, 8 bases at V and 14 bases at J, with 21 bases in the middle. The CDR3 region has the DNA TGTGCCAGCTCTATACTCTCTCAACCGTTCTACTTC. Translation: CASSILSQPFYF.

The CDR3 DNA sequence: TGTGCCACCAGCAGAGAACAGGGTCTTAACTATGGCTACACCTTC. Translating it yields CATSREQGLNYGYTF. This rearrangement joins TRBV15 to TRBJ1-2; TRBD1 is a possible D gene (6 bases). V lost 0 bases to trimming and J lost 1 base, with 9 bases between them. CDR1 and CDR2 from the germline V gene are LNHNV and YYDKDF (reference sequence). This CDR3 is 15 amino acids long.

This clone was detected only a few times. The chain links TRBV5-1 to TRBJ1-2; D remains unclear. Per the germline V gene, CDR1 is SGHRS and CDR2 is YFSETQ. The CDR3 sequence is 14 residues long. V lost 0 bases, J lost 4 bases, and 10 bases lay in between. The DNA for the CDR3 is TGCGCCAGCAGCTTGGTCAACCCTTCCTATGGCTACACCTTC. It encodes CASSLVNPSYGYTF.